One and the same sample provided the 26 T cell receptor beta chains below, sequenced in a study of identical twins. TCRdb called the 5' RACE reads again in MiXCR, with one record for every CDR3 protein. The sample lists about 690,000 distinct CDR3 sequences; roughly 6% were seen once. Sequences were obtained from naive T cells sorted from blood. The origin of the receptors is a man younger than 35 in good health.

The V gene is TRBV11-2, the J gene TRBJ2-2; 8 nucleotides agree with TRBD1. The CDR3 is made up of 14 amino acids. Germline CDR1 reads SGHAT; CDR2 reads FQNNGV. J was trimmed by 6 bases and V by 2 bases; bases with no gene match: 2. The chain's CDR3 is CASSLRTGPGELFF. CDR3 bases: TGTGCCAGCAGCTTAAGGACAGGGCCCGGGGAGCTGTTTTTT.

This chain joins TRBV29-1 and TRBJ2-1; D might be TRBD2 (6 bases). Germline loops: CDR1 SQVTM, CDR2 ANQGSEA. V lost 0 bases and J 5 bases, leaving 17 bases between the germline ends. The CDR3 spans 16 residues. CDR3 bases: TGCAGCGTTGAAGATCTGGGGACTCGCCTCAACAATGAGCAGTTCTTC. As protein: CSVEDLGTRLNNEQFF.

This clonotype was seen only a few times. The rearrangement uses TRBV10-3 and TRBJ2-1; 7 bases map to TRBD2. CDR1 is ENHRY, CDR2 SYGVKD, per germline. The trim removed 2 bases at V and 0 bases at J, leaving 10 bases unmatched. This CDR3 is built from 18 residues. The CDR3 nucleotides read TGTGCCATCAGTGAGGGTTATCTAGCGGAATCCTCCTACAATGAGCAGTTCTTC. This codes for CAISEGYLAESSYNEQFF.

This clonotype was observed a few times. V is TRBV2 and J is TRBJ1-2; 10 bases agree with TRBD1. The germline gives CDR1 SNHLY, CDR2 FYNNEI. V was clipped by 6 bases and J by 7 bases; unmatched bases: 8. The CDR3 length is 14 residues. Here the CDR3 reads CASRTRTGGGGYTF. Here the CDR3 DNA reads TGTGCCAGCAGGACCCGGACAGGGGGTGGTGGCTACACCTTC.

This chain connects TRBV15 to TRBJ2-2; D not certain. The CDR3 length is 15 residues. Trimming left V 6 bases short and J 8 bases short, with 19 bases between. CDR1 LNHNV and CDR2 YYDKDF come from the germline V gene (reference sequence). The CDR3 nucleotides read TGTGCCACCAGGACAACCGGGCCCCGTCCGGGGGAGCTGTTTTTT. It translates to CATRTTGPRPGELFF.

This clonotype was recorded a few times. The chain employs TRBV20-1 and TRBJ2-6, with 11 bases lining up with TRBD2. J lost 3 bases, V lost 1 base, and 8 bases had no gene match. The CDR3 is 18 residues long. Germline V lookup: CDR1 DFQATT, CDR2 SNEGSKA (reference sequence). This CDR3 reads CSARATPGLADGANVLTF. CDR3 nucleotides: TGCAGTGCTAGAGCGACACCGGGACTAGCGGATGGGGCCAACGTCCTGACTTTC.

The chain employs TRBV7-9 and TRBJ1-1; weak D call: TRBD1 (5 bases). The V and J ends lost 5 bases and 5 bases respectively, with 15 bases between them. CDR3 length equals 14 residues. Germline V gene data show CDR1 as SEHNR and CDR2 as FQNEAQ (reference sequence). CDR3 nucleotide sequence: TGTGCCAGCAGCCCCAGGGAGGGGAGGACTGAAGCTTTCTTT. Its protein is CASSPREGRTEAFF. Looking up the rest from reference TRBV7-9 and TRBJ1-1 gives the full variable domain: DTGVSQNPRHKITKRGQNVTFRCDPISEHNRLYWYRQTLGQGPEFLTYFQNEAQLEKSRLLSDRFSAERPKGSFSTLEIQRTEQGDSAMYLCASSPREGRTEAFFGQGTRLTVV.

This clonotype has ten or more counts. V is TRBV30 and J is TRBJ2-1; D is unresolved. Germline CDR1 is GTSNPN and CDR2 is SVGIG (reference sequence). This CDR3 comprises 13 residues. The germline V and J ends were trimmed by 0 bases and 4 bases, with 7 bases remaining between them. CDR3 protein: CAWSVLAYNEQFF. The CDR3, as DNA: TGTGCCTGGAGTGTACTGGCATACAATGAGCAGTTCTTC.

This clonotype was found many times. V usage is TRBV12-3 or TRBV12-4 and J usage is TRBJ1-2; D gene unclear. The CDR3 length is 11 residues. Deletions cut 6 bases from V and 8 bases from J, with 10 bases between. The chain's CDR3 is CASSHPGGYTF. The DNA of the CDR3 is TGTGCCAGCAGCCACCCCGGCGGCTACACCTTC.

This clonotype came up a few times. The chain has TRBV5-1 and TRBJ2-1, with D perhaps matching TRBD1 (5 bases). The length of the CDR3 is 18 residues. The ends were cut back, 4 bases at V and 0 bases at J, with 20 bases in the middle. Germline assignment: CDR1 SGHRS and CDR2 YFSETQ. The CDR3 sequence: CASSRSGKPESSYNEQFF. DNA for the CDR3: TGCGCCAGCAGCCGATCAGGGAAACCCGAGAGCTCCTACAATGAGCAGTTCTTC.

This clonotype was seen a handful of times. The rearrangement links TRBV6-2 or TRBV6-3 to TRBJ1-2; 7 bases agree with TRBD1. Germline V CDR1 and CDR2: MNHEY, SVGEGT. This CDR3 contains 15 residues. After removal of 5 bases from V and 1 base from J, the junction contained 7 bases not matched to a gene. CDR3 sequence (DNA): TGTGCCAGCAGTCAACCGGGACAGAATAACTATGGCTACACCTTC. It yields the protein CASSQPGQNNYGYTF.

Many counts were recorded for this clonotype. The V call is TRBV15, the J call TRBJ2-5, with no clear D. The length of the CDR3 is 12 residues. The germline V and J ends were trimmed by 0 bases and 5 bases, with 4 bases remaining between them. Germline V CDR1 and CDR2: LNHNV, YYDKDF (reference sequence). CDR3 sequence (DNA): TGTGCCACCAGCAGAGATATGGAGACCCAGTACTTC. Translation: CATSRDMETQYF.

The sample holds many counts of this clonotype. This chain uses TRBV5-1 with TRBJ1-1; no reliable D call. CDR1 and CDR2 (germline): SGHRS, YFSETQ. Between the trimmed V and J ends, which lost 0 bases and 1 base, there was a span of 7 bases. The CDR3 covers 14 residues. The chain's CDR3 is CASSLGPQNTEAFF. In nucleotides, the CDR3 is TGCGCCAGCAGCTTGGGGCCCCAGAACACTGAAGCTTTCTTT.

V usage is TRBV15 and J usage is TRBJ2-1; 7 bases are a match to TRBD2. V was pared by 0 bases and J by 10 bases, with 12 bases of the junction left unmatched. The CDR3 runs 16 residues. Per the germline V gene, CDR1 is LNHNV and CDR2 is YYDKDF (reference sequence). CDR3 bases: TGTGCCACCAGCAGAGATCGGGGGGACCTCCTTGTGGAGCAGTTCTTC. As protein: CATSRDRGDLLVEQFF. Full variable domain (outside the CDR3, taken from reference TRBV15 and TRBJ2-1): DAMVIQNPRYQVTQFGKPVTLSCSQTLNHNVMYWYQQKSSQAPKLLFHYYDKDFNNEADTPDNFQSRRPNTSFCFLDIRSPGLGDTAMYLCATSRDRGDLLVEQFFGPGTRLTVL.

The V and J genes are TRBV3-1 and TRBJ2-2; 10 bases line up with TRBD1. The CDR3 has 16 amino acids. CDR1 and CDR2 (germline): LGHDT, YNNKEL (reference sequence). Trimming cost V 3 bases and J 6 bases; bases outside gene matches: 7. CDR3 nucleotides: TGTGCCAGCAGCCACGGACAGGGGGTAGGGGCCGGGGAGCTGTTTTTT. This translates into CASSHGQGVGAGELFF.

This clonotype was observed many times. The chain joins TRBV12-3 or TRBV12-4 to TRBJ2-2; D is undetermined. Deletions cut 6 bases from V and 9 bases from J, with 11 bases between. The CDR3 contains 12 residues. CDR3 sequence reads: CASRYLPRELFF. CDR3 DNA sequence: TGTGCCAGCAGATACCTACCACGGGAGCTGTTTTTT.

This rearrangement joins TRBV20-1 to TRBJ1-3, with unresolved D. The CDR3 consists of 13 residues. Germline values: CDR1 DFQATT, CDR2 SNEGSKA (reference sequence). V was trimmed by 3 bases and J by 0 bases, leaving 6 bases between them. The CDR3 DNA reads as TGCAGTGCTAGGGCCTTCTCTGGAAACACCATATATTTT. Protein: CSARAFSGNTIYF.

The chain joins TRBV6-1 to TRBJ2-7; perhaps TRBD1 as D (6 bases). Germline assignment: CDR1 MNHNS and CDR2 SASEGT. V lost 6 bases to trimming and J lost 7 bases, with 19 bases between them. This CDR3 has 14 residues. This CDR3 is CASRNPGALGEQYF. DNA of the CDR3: TGTGCCAGCAGAAACCCAGGGGCCTTGGGGGAGCAGTACTTC.

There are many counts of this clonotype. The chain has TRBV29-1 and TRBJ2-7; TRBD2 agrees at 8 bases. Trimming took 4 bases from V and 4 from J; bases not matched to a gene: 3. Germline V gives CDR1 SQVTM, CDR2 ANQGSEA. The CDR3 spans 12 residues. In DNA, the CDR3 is TGCAGCGTTGCGGGACTAGGTTACGAGCAGTACTTC. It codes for CSVAGLGYEQYF.

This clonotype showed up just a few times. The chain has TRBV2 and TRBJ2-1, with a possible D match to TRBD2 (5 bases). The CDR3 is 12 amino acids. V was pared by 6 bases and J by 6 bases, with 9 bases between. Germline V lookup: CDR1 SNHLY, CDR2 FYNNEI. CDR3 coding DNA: TGTGCCAGCAGCAAAACTAGCAATGAGCAGTTCTTC. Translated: CASSKTSNEQFF.

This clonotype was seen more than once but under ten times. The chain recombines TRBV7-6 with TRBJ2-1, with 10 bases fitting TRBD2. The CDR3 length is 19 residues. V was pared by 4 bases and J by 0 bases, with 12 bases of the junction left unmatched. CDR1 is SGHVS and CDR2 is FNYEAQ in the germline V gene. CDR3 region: CASSSTPGLAMSSYNEQFF. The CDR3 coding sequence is TGTGCCAGCAGCTCAACACCGGGACTAGCGATGAGCTCCTACAATGAGCAGTTCTTC. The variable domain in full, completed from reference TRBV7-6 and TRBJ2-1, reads GAGVSQSPRYKVTKRGQDVALRCDPISGHVSLYWYRQALGQGPEFLTYFNYEAQQDKSGLPNDRFSAERPEGSISTLTIQRTEQRDSAMYRCASSSTPGLAMSSYNEQFFGPGTRLTVL.

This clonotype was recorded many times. As DNA, the CDR3 is TGCGCCAGCAGCAGACCCGGGACAGGGACTGAAAAACTGTTTTTT. Translating it yields CASSRPGTGTEKLFF. The chain is built from TRBV5-1 and TRBJ1-4, with 9 bases aligning to TRBD1. The CDR3 is 15 amino acids. The germline gives CDR1 SGHRS, CDR2 YFSETQ. With V trimmed by 4 bases and J by 7 bases, 8 bases remained unmatched. The variable domain in full, with the rest retrieved from reference TRBV5-1 and TRBJ1-4, is KAGVTQTPRYLIKTRGQQVTLSCSPISGHRSVSWYQQTPGQGLQFLFEYFSETQRNKGNFPGRFSGRQFSNSRSEMNVSTLELGDSALYLCASSRPGTGTEKLFFGSGTQLSVL.

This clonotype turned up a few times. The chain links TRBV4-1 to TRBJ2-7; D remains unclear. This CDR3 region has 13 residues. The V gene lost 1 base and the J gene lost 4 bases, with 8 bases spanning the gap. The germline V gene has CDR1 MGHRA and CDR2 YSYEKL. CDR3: CASSQGINYEQYV. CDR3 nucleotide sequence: TGCGCCAGCAGCCAAGGAATCAATTACGAGCAGTACGTC.

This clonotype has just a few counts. The CDR3 loop is CASNLGTTKYNEQFF. The CDR3 DNA follows: TGTGCCAGCAACTTAGGGACAACAAAATACAATGAGCAGTTCTTC. This chain uses TRBV6-1 with TRBJ2-1; tentative D call: TRBD1 (6 bases). The length of the CDR3 is 15 residues. Trimming removed 7 bases from V and 4 bases from J, with 17 bases in between. Germline V gene sequence: CDR1 MNHNS, CDR2 SASEGT.

The CDR3: CAISVRELGADTQYF. CDR3 sequence (DNA): TGTGCCATCAGTGTCCGGGAACTAGGTGCGGATACGCAGTATTTT. The chain employs TRBV10-3 and TRBJ2-3; the D gene is possibly TRBD2 (5 bases). Germline CDR1 ENHRY, CDR2 SYGVKD. V shed 4 bases and J shed 6 bases, with 17 bases lying between them. The CDR3 totals 15 residues.

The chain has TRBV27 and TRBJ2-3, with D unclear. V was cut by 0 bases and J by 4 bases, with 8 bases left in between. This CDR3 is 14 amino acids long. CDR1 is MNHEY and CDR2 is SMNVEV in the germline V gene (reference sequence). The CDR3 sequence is CASSLSSDSDTQYF. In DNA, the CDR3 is TGTGCCAGCAGTTTATCCTCGGATTCAGATACGCAGTATTTT.